Described below is a single T cell receptor (beta chain) sequence and its context. Its antigen is still unknown. These data come from a study of cytomegalovirus exposure and HLA in healthy donors. The study, taken as a whole, reports: The study had only CMV serostatus as immune exposure information.

This PCR relied on a set of 60 Vbeta primers and 13 Jbeta primers. Measured with immunoSEQ multiplex PCR; TCRdb has only the in-frame clones, and not every one. The data show approximately 170,000 clones, around 81% seen once. Germline V gene lookup returns CDR1 LNHDA and CDR2 SQIVND (reference sequence). V lost 7 bases to trimming and J lost 2 bases, with 17 bases between them. This CDR3 has 15 amino acids. V gene TRBV19 combines with J gene TRBJ1-2, with a possible D match to TRBD1 (5 bases). This clonotype was obtained from a woman in her twenties or thirties in good health and CMV-seropositive. The material sequenced was PBMCs. For the CDR3, the DNA is TGTGCCAGTAAGGGGCTTGTGGATGACAACTATGGCTACACCTTC. This translates into CASKGLVDDNYGYTF. Full variable domain (rest looked up from reference TRBV19 and TRBJ1-2): DGGITQSPKYLFRKEGQNVTLSCEQNLNHDAMYWYRQDPGQGLRLIYYSQIVNDFQKGDIAEGYSVSREKKESFPLTVTSAQKNPTAFYLCASKGLVDDNYGYTFGSGTRLTVV.